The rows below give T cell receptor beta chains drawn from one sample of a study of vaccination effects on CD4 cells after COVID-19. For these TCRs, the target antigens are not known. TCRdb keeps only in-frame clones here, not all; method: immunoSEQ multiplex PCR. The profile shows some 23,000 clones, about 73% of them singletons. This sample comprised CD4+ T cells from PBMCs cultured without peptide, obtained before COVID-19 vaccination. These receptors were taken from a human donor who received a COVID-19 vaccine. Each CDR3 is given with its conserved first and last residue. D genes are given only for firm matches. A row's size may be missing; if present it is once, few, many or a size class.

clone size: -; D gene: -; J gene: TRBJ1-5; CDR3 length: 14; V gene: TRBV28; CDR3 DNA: TGTGCCAGCAGTTTAGTGGGCGCGAATCAGCCCCAGCATTTT; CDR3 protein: CASSLVGANQPQHF
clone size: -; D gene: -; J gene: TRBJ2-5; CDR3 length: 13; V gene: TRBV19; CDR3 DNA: TGTGCCAGTAGTGGGGGGCGCGCGGAGACCCAGTACTTC; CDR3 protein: CASSGGRAETQYF
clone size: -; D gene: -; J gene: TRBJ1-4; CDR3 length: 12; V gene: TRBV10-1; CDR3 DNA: TGCGCCAGCAGCCCTAACCCTGAAAAACTGTTTTTT; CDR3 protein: CASSPNPEKLFF
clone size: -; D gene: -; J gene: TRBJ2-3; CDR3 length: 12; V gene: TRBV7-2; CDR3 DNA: TGTGCCAGCAGCTACCCCACAGATACGCAGTATTTT; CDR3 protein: CASSYPTDTQYF
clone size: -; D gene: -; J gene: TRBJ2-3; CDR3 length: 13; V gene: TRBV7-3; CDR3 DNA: TGTGCCAGCAGCTTAAGTAGAACAGATACGCAGTATTTT; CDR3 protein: CASSLSRTDTQYF
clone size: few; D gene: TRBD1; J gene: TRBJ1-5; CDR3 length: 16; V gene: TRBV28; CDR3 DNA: TGTGCCAGCAGAGGACAGGGGGTTCCGAGCAATCAGCCCCAGCATTTT; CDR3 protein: CASRGQGVPSNQPQHF
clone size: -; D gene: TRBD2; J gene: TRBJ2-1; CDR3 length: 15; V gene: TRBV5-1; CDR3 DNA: TGCGCCAGCAGCTTGGGTAGCGGGGAGTACAATGAGCAGTTCTTC; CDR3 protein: CASSLGSGEYNEQFF
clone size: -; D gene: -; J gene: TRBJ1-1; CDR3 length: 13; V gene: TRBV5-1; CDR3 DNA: TGCGCCAGCAGCCGGACCCCCAACACTGAAGCTTTCTTT; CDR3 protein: CASSRTPNTEAFF
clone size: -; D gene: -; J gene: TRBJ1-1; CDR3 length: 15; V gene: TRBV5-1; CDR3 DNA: TGCGCCAGCAGCTTGGAGTGGACAGTGGGAACTGAAGCTTTCTTT; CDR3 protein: CASSLEWTVGTEAFF
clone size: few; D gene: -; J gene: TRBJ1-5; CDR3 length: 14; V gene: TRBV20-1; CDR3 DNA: TGCAGTGCTAGTAAGGGGCCTAGCAATCAGCCCCAGCATTTT; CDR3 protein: CSASKGPSNQPQHF
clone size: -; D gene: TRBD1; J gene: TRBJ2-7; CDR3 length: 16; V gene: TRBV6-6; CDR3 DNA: TGTGCCAGCAGTTACCCCGGGACAGGGAAAAGCTACGAGCAGTACTTC; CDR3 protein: CASSYPGTGKSYEQYF
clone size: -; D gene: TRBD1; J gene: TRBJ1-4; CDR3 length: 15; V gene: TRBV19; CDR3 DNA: TGTGCCAGTAGAGGCGCAGGGGGGGCTAATGAAAAACTGTTTTTT; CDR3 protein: CASRGAGGANEKLFF
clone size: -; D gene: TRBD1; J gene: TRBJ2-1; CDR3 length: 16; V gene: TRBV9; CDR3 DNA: TGTGCCAGCAGCGTAACCCCGGGACAGGGCTACAATGAGCAGTTCTTC; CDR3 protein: CASSVTPGQGYNEQFF
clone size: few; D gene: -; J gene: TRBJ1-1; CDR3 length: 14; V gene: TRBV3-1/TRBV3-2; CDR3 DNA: TGTGCCAGCAGCTTGGGCAGGGTGAACACTGAAGCTTTCTTT; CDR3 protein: CASSLGRVNTEAFF
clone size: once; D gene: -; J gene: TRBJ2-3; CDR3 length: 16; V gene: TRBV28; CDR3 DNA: TGTGCCAGCAGTTCCCTGGGGAGCTTAAGCACAGATACGCAGTATTTT; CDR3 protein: CASSSLGSLSTDTQYF
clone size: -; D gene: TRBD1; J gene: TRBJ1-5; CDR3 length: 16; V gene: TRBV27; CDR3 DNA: TGTGCCAGCAGTTTTCAGGGGGCCGGCAGCAATCAGCCCCAGCATTTT; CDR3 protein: CASSFQGAGSNQPQHF
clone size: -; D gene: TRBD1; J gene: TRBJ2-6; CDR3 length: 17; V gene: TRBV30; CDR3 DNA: TGTGCCTGGAGTGCCCACAGGGGGGCGGCTGGGGCCAACGTCCTGACTTTC; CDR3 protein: CAWSAHRGAAGANVLTF
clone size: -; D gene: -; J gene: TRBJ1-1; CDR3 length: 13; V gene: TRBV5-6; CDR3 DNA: TGTGCCAGCAGCTTTTTTACCCGAGAAGAAGCTTTCTTT; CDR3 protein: CASSFFTREEAFF
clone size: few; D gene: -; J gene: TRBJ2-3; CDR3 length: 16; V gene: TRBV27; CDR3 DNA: TGTGCCAGCAGTTTAAGGCGGGGATCTAGCACAGATACGCAGTATTTT; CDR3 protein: CASSLRRGSSTDTQYF
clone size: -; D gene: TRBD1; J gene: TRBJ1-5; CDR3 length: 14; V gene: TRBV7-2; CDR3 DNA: TGTGCCAGCAGCCCCCGACAGGGCGGCGAGCCCCAGCATTTT; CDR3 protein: CASSPRQGGEPQHF
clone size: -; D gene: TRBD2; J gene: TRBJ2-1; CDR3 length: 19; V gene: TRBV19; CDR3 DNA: TGTGCCAGTAGTCTGACTAGCGGGAGGATCGGTATGCCCTCCAATGAGCAGTTCTTC; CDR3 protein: CASSLTSGRIGMPSNEQFF
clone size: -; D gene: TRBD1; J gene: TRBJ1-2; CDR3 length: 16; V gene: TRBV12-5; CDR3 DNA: TGTGCTAGTGGTTTGTATCCGACAGGGCAGGCGAATGGCTACACCTTC; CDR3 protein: CASGLYPTGQANGYTF
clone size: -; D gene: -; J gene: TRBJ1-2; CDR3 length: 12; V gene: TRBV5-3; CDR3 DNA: TGTGCCCCCAATCCGGACAGCCTAGGCTACACCTTC; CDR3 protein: CAPNPDSLGYTF
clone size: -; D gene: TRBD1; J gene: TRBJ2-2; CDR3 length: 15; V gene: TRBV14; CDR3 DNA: TGTGCCAGCAGCCTCAGACAGGGGGGCACCGGGGAGCTGTTTTTT; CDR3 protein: CASSLRQGGTGELFF
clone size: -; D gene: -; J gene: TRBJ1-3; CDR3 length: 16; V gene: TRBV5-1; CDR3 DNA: TGCGCCAGCAGCTTGGGGGAAGCAAGCTCTGGAAACACCATATATTTT; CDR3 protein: CASSLGEASSGNTIYF
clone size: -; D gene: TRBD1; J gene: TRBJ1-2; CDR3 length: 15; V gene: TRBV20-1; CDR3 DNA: TGCAGTGCTAGTCAATCGGGACAGGGTAACTATGGCTACACCTTC; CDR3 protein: CSASQSGQGNYGYTF